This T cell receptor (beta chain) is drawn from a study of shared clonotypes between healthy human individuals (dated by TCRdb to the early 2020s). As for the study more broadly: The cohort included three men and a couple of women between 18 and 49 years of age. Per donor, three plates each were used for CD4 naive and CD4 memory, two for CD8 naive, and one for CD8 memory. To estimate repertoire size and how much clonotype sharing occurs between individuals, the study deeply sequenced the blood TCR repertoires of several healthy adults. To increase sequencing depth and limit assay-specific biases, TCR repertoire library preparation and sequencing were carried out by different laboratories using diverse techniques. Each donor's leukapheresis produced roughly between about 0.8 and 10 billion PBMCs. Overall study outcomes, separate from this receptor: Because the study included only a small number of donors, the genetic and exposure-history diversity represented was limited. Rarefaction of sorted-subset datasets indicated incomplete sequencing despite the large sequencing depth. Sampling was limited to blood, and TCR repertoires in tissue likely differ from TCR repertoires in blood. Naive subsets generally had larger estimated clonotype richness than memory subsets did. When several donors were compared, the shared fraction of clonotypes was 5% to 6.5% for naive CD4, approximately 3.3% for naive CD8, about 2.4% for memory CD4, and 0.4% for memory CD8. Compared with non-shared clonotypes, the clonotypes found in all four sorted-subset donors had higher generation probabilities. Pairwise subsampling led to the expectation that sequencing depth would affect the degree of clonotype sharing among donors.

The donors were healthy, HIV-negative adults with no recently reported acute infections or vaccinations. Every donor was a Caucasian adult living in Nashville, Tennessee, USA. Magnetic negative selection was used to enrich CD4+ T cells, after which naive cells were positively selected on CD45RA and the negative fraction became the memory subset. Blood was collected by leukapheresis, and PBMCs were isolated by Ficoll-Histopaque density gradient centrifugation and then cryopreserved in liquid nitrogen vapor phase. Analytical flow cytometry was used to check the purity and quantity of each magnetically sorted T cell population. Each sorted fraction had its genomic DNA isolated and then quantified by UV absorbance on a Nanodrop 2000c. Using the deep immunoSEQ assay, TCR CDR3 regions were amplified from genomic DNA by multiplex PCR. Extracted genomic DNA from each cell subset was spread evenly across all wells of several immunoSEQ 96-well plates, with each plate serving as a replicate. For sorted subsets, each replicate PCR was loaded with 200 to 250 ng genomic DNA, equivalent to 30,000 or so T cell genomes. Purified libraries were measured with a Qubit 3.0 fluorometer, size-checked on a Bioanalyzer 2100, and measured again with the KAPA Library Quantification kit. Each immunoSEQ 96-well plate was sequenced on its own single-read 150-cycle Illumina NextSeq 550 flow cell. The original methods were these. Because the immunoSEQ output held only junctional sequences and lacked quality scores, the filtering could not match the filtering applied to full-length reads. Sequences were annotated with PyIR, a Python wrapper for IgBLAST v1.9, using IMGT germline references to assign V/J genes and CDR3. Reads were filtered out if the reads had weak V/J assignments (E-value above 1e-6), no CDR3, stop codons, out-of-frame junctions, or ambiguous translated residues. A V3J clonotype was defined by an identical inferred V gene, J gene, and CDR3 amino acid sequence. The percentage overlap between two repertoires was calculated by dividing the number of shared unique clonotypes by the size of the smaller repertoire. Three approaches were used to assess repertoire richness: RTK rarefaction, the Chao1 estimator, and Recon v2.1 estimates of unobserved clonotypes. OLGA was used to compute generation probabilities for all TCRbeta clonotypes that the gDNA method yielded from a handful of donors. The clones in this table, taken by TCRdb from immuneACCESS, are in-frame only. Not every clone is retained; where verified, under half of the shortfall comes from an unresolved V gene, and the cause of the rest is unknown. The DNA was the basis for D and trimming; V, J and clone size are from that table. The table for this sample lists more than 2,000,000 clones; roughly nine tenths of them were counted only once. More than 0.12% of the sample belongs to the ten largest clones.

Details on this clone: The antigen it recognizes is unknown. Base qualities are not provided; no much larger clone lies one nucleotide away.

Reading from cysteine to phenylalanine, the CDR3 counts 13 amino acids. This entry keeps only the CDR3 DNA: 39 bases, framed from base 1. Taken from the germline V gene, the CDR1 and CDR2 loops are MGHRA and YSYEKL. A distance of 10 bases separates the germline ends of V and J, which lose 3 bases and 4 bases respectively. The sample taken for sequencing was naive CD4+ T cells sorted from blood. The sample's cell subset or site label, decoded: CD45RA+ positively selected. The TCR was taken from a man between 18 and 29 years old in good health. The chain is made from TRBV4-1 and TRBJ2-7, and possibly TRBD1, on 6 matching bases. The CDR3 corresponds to CASSQLTGYEQYF. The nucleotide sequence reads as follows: TGCGCCAGCAGCCAGCTAACAGGGTACGAGCAGTACTTC.